This T cell receptor (beta chain) originates from a study of T-cell memory formation after mild COVID-19. Study at large: In these data, TCR clusters were largely donor specific. Study-level findings and limits: Whether day 37 second-wave clones are SARS-CoV-2-specific was not confirmed. The pre-infection memory compartment contained some responding clones, suggesting cross-reactive memory joined.

Trimming took off 3 bases at V and 7 bases at J, with 13 bases between the two ends. Germline lookup yields CDR1 SNHLY and CDR2 FYNNEI. CDR3 size: 14 residues. Regarding this clonotype: Its antigen is still unknown.

Amplification by 5'RACE using constant-segment primers produced TCR alpha and TCR beta cDNA libraries that carried sample barcodes and UMIs. Using its own MiXCR run on the 5' RACE reads, TCRdb lists one record per CDR3 protein. The repertoire holds 100,000 to 150,000 distinct CDR3 sequences, with about 15% as singletons. The TCR sequence derives from a young man who had mild COVID-19 (a few samples of this study predate the infection). Cell type and time point are not known. The chain has TRBV2 and TRBJ1-5; TRBD1 is a possible D gene (5 bases). Specimen: PBMCs or a T cell subset sorted from them (not recorded which). CDR3 residues: CASSDNWGGQPQHF. The CDR3 bases are TGTGCCAGCAGTGATAATTGGGGCGGACAGCCCCAGCATTTT.